Each of the 18 T cell receptor beta chains below was sequenced from the same sample in a study of cytomegalovirus exposure and HLA in healthy donors. PCR used 60 Vbeta primers and 13 Jbeta primers. Using immunoSEQ multiplex PCR, the repertoire was profiled, and TCRdb retains in-frame clones only, with some absent. The sample holds about 140,000 clones. Material for sequencing was PBMCs. All receptors derive from a woman aged 18 to 35 in good health and CMV-seronegative.

The V gene is TRBV27, the J gene TRBJ1-2; D ambiguous. In germline, CDR1 is MNHEY, CDR2 SMNVEV (reference sequence). This CDR3 has 14 residues. Trimming removed 8 bases from V and 0 bases from J, with 13 bases in between. The CDR3 is CASAGTGTNYGYTF. The CDR3 DNA reads as TGTGCCAGCGCCGGAACGGGGACTAACTATGGCTACACCTTC.

The chain links TRBV6-5 to TRBJ1-2, with 7 nucleotides matching TRBD1. The V gene's germline CDR1 is MNHEY and CDR2 SVGAGI. V shed 2 bases, J shed 4 bases, and the junction held 10 bases outside the gene matches. This CDR3 spans 16 amino acids. CDR3 nucleotide sequence: TGTGCCAGCAGTTACCGCCTTGGGACAGTCTCCTATGGCTACACCTTC. Amino acids: CASSYRLGTVSYGYTF.

The chain is built from TRBV5-8 and TRBJ1-2, with D tentatively TRBD1 (5 bases). The CDR3 runs to 13 residues. Germline V lookup: CDR1 SGHTS, CDR2 YDEGEE. V gave up 4 bases and J gave up 0 bases, with 7 bases separating them. The CDR3 DNA follows: TGTGCCAGCAGCCGGGGGGCTAACTATGGCTACACCTTC. It yields the protein CASSRGANYGYTF.

V gene TRBV6-1 combines with J gene TRBJ1-5, with 12 bases that match TRBD1. CDR3 length equals 19 residues. From germline, CDR1 is MNHNS and CDR2 SASEGT. The V and J ends lost 0 bases and 2 bases, in that order; junction bases with no gene match: 8. DNA for the CDR3: TGTGCCAGCAGTGAAGCCCCGGGACAGGGGGCGTGGGGCAATCAGCCCCAGCATTTT. Its translation is CASSEAPGQGAWGNQPQHF.

The V gene is TRBV9, the J gene TRBJ1-3; TRBD1 might be the D (5 bases). Trimming cost V 3 bases and J 4 bases, with 14 bases left between them. The CDR3 consists of 15 residues. Germline assignment: CDR1 SGDLS and CDR2 YYNGEE. The CDR3 DNA reads as TGTGCCAGCAGCGCCCTCGGGAGGGGCGGAAACACCATATATTTT. It is translated as CASSALGRGGNTIYF.

The rearrangement uses TRBV18 and TRBJ1-6; D is ambiguous. Trimming removed 4 bases at V and 6 bases at J, with 16 bases between. The CDR3 length is 16 residues. Germline loops: CDR1 KGHSH, CDR2 LQKENI. CDR3 bases: TGTGCCAGCTCACAGTCTTCGGGTTTTGCTAATTCACCCCTCCACTTT. Its protein is CASSQSSGFANSPLHF.

The V gene is TRBV6-1, the J gene TRBJ2-5, with 9 bases lining up with TRBD2. The CDR3 has 15 residues. Germline lookup yields CDR1 MNHNS and CDR2 SASEGT. Trimming removed 1 base from V and 2 bases from J; junction bases left unmatched: 2. The CDR3 here is CASSEGAGGQETQYF. CDR3 in DNA: TGTGCCAGCAGTGAAGGGGCGGGAGGGCAAGAGACCCAGTACTTC.

V is TRBV27 and J is TRBJ2-3; D is ambiguous. The V gene's germline CDR1 is MNHEY and CDR2 SMNVEV (reference sequence). This CDR3 comprises 11 residues. Trimming took 2 bases from V and 5 from J, leaving 2 bases between them. In DNA form, the CDR3 reads TGTGCCAGCAGTTTACAAGATACGCAGTATTTT. Protein: CASSLQDTQYF.

The rearrangement joins TRBV19 to TRBJ2-3, with 11 bases identical to TRBD1. The germline V gene has CDR1 LNHDA and CDR2 SQIVND (reference sequence). This CDR3 comprises 14 residues. The junction had 4 bases not matched to a gene; V was cut back by 6 bases and J by 5 bases. The CDR3 loop is CASRLDRGRDTQYF. CDR3 sequence (DNA): TGTGCCAGTAGGCTGGACAGGGGGCGAGATACGCAGTATTTT. Based on the CDR3 plus reference TRBV19 and TRBJ2-3, the full variable domain is DGGITQSPKYLFRKEGQNVTLSCEQNLNHDAMYWYRQDPGQGLRLIYYSQIVNDFQKGDIAEGYSVSREKKESFPLTVTSAQKNPTAFYLCASRLDRGRDTQYFGPGTRLTVL.

The J gene is TRBJ1-3, the V gene TRBV5-6; TRBD1 matches at 7 bases. Trimming removed 1 base from V and 2 bases from J; junction bases left unmatched: 0. The CDR3 runs to 14 residues. Germline CDR1 is SGHDT and CDR2 is YYEEEE. CDR3 in amino acids: CASSLTGAGNTIYF. DNA of the CDR3: TGTGCCAGCAGCTTGACAGGGGCTGGAAACACCATATATTTT.

To note about this clone: The junction shows a germline mismatch at one end, possibly a read error. The chain links TRBV4-2 to TRBJ1-2; 7 positions match TRBD1. CDR1 is LGHNA, CDR2 YNFKEQ, per germline. This CDR3 has 16 residues. The CDR3 reads CASRQGGGQPVYGYTF. Here the CDR3 DNA reads TGTGCCAGCCGCCAAGGTGGGGGACAGCCAGTTTATGGCTACACCTTC.

The chain joins TRBV2 to TRBJ1-1; D remains ambiguous. Deletions cut 1 base from V and 0 bases from J, with 12 bases between. The CDR3 extends over 16 amino acids. Germline CDR1 and CDR2: SNHLY and FYNNEI. The chain's CDR3 is CASSEGRLIMNTEAFF. As DNA, the CDR3 is TGTGCCAGCAGTGAAGGGCGGTTGATTATGAACACTGAAGCTTTCTTT.

V and J are TRBV5-5 and TRBJ2-7; D unresolved. Trimming removed 4 bases at V and 7 bases at J, with 21 bases between. Germline lookup yields CDR1 SGHKS and CDR2 YYEKEE (reference sequence). This CDR3 is 15 amino acids long. In nucleotides, the CDR3 is TGTGCCAGCAGCCTGACTTTCCACTCCCTTCGAGAGCAGTACGTC. This encodes CASSLTFHSLREQYV.

CDR3 region: CASRQTSGTYNEQFF. DNA of the CDR3: TGTGCCAGTAGACAGACTAGCGGGACCTACAATGAGCAGTTCTTC. This chain links TRBV19 with TRBJ2-1; 11 bases map to TRBD2. V lost 6 bases to trimming and J lost 2 bases; unmatched junction nucleotides: 3. The germline V gene has CDR1 LNHDA and CDR2 SQIVND (reference sequence). The CDR3 runs to 15 residues.

J is TRBJ2-2 and V is TRBV30; D gene uncertain. The germline CDR1 and CDR2 sequences are GTSNPN and SVGIG (reference sequence). The CDR3 runs to 12 residues. The V gene lost 0 bases and the J gene lost 7 bases, with 6 bases spanning the gap. In nucleotides, the CDR3 is TGTGCCTGGAGTGTAATTAGCGGGGAGCTGTTTTTT. This sequence encodes CAWSVISGELFF. Combining the CDR3 with reference TRBV30 and TRBJ2-2 gives the whole variable domain SQTIHQWPATLVQPVGSPLSLECTVEGTSNPNLYWYRQAAGRGLQLLFYSVGIGQISSEVPQNLSASRPQDRQFILSSKKLLLSDSGFYLCAWSVISGELFFGEGSRLTVL.

The chain has TRBV6-6 and TRBJ2-5, with 9 bases lining up with TRBD1. The J call may be faulty, since TRBJ2-7 better matches the DNA end. This CDR3 has 15 amino acids. Germline-derived CDR1 and CDR2 are MNHNY and SVGAGI (reference sequence). CDR3 sequence (DNA): TGTGCCAGCAGTTACACGGGACAGGGATCCTACGAGCAGTACTTC. This gives the protein CASSYTGQGSYEQYF.

J is TRBJ2-7 and V is TRBV9; no clear D. The CDR3 consists of 15 residues. Trimming took 7 bases from V and 1 from J, leaving 18 bases between them. The germline gives CDR1 SGDLS, CDR2 YYNGEE. In nucleotides, the CDR3 is TGTGCCAGCTCCGGATTAAACAGTGGGTCCTACGAGCAGTACTTC. Its translation is CASSGLNSGSYEQYF.

The chain employs TRBV19 and TRBJ1-1; TRBD1 might be the D (5 bases). The CDR3 totals 16 residues. Trimming cost V 6 bases and J 0 bases, with 17 bases left between them. Germline V CDR1 and CDR2: LNHDA, SQIVND (reference sequence). This CDR3 reads CASRPPHRFMNTEAFF. CDR3 in DNA: TGTGCCAGTAGACCCCCCCACAGGTTCATGAACACTGAAGCTTTCTTT.